The 32 T cell receptor beta chains given below trace back to one sample, sequenced in a study of HIV-infected children after antiretroviral therapy interruption. RNA-based 3' RACE libraries used unique molecular identifiers. MiXCR, run by TCRdb on the 3' RACE reads, gives a single entry per CDR3 protein. The data hold 35,000 to 50,000 distinct CDR3 sequences, with about 6% observed a single time. Treatment of the sample: PENTA 11 planned treatment interruption arm or continuous ART arm. Sequencing used CD45RA+ CD4+ T cells from PBMCs, pooled from several time points, obtained from a donor given antiretroviral therapy, either interrupted or continuous. Noted subset: naive CD4+ CD45RA+ CD45RO- T cells. All receptors derive from a pool of human donors with HIV.

This clonotype was counted at least ten times. The rearrangement joins TRBV2 to TRBJ1-6; 7 bases map to TRBD1. CDR1 and CDR2 from the germline V gene are SNHLY and FYNNEI. This CDR3 has 16 residues. V was pared by 2 bases and J by 10 bases, with 11 bases of the junction left unmatched. This CDR3 is CASSEMGQSPRSPLHF. The CDR3 coding sequence is TGTGCCAGCAGTGAAATGGGACAGTCTCCTCGGTCACCCCTCCACTTT.

Ten or more counts support this clonotype. V and J are TRBV6-2 or TRBV6-3 and TRBJ1-1, with 7 positions matching TRBD1. Trimming removed 5 bases from V and 1 base from J; junction bases left unmatched: 4. The CDR3 has 14 residues. Germline V CDR1 and CDR2: MNHEY, SVGEGT. The CDR3 bases are TGTGCCAGCAGTCTACAGGGGTGGAACACTGAAGCTTTCTTT. Its translation: CASSLQGWNTEAFF.

This clonotype is medium-sized within its sample. Compared with germline, one end of the junction differs, possibly owing to a read error. The chain carries TRBV23-1 and TRBJ2-7, with 12 bases lining up with TRBD1. TRBV23-1 carries the ORF label, with uncertain function. The CDR3 extends over 14 amino acids. The CDR3 nucleotides are TGTGCCAGCAGTCCCCGGGACAGGGGGCGAGAACAGTACTTC. It encodes CASSPRDRGREQYF.

This clonotype was observed at least ten times. The V gene is TRBV12-3 or TRBV12-4, the J gene TRBJ1-1; possibly TRBD1 for D (6 bases). CDR3 size: 12 residues. V was trimmed by 4 bases and J by 9 bases, leaving 12 bases between them. The CDR3 protein is CASSSQGGQAFF. Here the CDR3 DNA reads TGTGCCAGCAGTTCACAGGGAGGCCAAGCTTTCTTT.

The sample holds many counts of this clonotype. J is TRBJ1-5 and V is TRBV2; TRBD1 agrees at 9 bases. Per germline, CDR1 SNHLY and CDR2 FYNNEI. The CDR3 length is 18 residues. The junction had 11 bases not matched to a gene; V was cut back by 5 bases and J by 0 bases. For the CDR3, the DNA is TGTGCCAGCAGTATCCGGGACAGGGACCCTCTTAGCAATCAGCCCCAGCATTTT. Amino acid sequence: CASSIRDRDPLSNQPQHF.

This sequence joins TRBV2 and TRBJ2-5, with 11 bases fitting TRBD1. This CDR3 region has 17 residues. Germline assignment: CDR1 SNHLY and CDR2 FYNNEI. V lost 6 bases to trimming and J lost 0 bases; unmatched junction nucleotides: 9. Written as DNA, the CDR3 is TGTGCCAGCAGCCAAGAATGGACAGGGGGCTACCAAGAGACCCAGTACTTC. Translation gives CASSQEWTGGYQETQYF.

This clonotype was detected many times. This chain links TRBV27 with TRBJ2-1; D is uncertain. The germline V gene has CDR1 MNHEY and CDR2 SMNVEV (reference sequence). The CDR3 contains 14 residues. V lost 5 bases to trimming and J lost 8 bases, with 16 bases between them. CDR3 sequence: CASSPHRHPDEQFF. The DNA of the CDR3 is TGTGCCAGCAGTCCACATCGTCACCCCGATGAGCAGTTCTTC.

This clonotype appeared many times. The rearrangement joins TRBV2 to TRBJ1-2; D gene unclear. This CDR3 has 11 amino acids. V was clipped by 8 bases and J by 5 bases, with 9 bases between them. The germline gives CDR1 SNHLY, CDR2 FYNNEI. CDR3 nucleotides: TGTGCCAGCGAGGATTGGTATGGCTACACCTTC. It specifies CASEDWYGYTF.

In this sample, this clonotype turned up many times. The chain recombines TRBV5-4 with TRBJ2-7; no clear D gene. The CDR3 totals 15 residues. V was pared by 0 bases and J by 2 bases, with 12 bases between. CDR1 is SGHNT, CDR2 YYREEE, per germline (reference sequence). The CDR3 bases are TGTGCCAGCAGCTTGGCTTTCTGTGCGGCCTACGAGCAGTACTTC. This gives the protein CASSLAFCAAYEQYF.

This clonotype was seen many times. This chain uses TRBV5-1 with TRBJ2-7, with TRBD2 as a possible D gene (6 bases). CDR1 is SGHRS, CDR2 YFSETQ, per germline. V lost 0 bases and J lost 3, with 16 bases in between. The length of the CDR3 is 16 residues. The CDR3 DNA reads as TGCGCCAGCAGCTTGGGCCGATTTCCGGGACTCTACGAGCAGTACTTC. Protein: CASSLGRFPGLYEQYF. Using reference TRBV5-1 and TRBJ2-7 for the parts outside the CDR3, the full variable domain is KAGVTQTPRYLIKTRGQQVTLSCSPISGHRSVSWYQQTPGQGLQFLFEYFSETQRNKGNFPGRFSGRQFSNSRSEMNVSTLELGDSALYLCASSLGRFPGLYEQYFGPGTRLTVT.

This clonotype was counted many times. The CDR3 loop reads CASSLVDGGNSPLHF. CDR3 bases: TGTGCCAGCAGTTTGGTGGACGGTGGTAATTCACCCCTCCACTTT. V gene TRBV12-3 or TRBV12-4 combines with J gene TRBJ1-6; the D is unclear. The CDR3 spans 15 residues. V was trimmed by 3 bases and J by 6 bases, leaving 12 bases between them.

The chain joins TRBV28 to TRBJ1-5, with D unresolved. The CDR3 sequence is 15 residues long. The V gene's germline CDR1 is MDHEN and CDR2 SYDVKM. The V end lost 4 bases, the J end lost 11 bases, and 21 bases lay between the germline ends. CDR3 region: CASSSTAVLQSAQHF. The CDR3 DNA reads as TGTGCCAGCAGTTCGACGGCCGTTTTACAATCAGCCCAGCATTTT.

This clonotype was picked up many times. The chain couples TRBV7-9 to TRBJ2-1; perhaps TRBD2 as D (7 bases). V gave up 0 bases and J gave up 10 bases, with 19 bases separating them. The CDR3 spans 16 residues. The germline V gene encodes CDR1 SEHNR and CDR2 FQNEAQ (reference sequence). The CDR3 nucleotides are TGTGCCAGCAGCTTAGCTGGGACAAGACTAGCCCAGGAGCAGTTCTTC. Encoded protein: CASSLAGTRLAQEQFF. The variable domain in full, completed from reference TRBV7-9 and TRBJ2-1, reads DTGVSQNPRHKITKRGQNVTFRCDPISEHNRLYWYRQTLGQGPEFLTYFQNEAQLEKSRLLSDRFSAERPKGSFSTLEIQRTEQGDSAMYLCASSLAGTRLAQEQFFGPGTRLTVL.

The sample holds many counts of this clonotype. The chain recombines TRBV6-1 with TRBJ2-2, with D possibly TRBD2 on 5 matching bases. The V end was cut by 5 bases, the J end by 0 bases, with 7 bases between. CDR1 is MNHNS and CDR2 is SASEGT in the germline V gene. This CDR3 is built from 14 residues. The chain's CDR3 is CASSTGTNTGELFF. CDR3 bases: TGTGCCAGCAGTACCGGGACGAACACCGGGGAGCTGTTTTTT.

This clonotype was picked up many times. The V gene is TRBV6-2 or TRBV6-3, the J gene TRBJ1-2; maybe TRBD1 (6 bases). CDR3 length: 13 amino acids. The germline V and J ends were trimmed by 2 bases and 2 bases, with 6 bases remaining between them. Germline V gene lookup returns CDR1 MNHEY and CDR2 SVGEGT. The CDR3 DNA sequence: TGTGCCAGCAGTTACGGGGGCAACTATGGCTACACCTTC. It specifies CASSYGGNYGYTF.

This clonotype was seen many times. In DNA form, the CDR3 reads TGTGCCAGCAGCCTTGGGACAGCCGCCTACGAGCAGTACTTC. Its protein is CASSLGTAAYEQYF. The chain is built from TRBV3-2 and TRBJ2-7; no DNA check was done on the table's D call, TRBD1. TRBV3-2 is termed a pseudogene. The length of the CDR3 is 14 residues.

V and J are TRBV28 and TRBJ1-1; D possibly corresponds to TRBD1 (6 bases). This CDR3 has 15 residues. Germline values: CDR1 MDHEN, CDR2 SYDVKM. Deletions cut 5 bases from V and 4 bases from J, with 17 bases between. Written as DNA, the CDR3 is TGTGCCAGCAGTCCCGCAGGGGCGGTGAGCACTGAAGCTTTCTTT. This gives the protein CASSPAGAVSTEAFF.

In its sample, this clonotype was seen a few times. The gene calls are TRBV12-3 or TRBV12-4 and TRBJ1-5; D gene ambiguous. The CDR3 contains 14 residues. Trimming shortened V by 2 bases and J by 1 base, and 6 bases separated the two germline ends. DNA of the CDR3: TGTGCCAGCAGTTTAATCGGGAGCAATCAGCCCCAGCATTTT. Its protein is CASSLIGSNQPQHF.

By sample share, this clonotype is medium-sized. The junction does not match germline at one end; this may be a read error. The rearrangement links TRBV12-3 or TRBV12-4 to TRBJ2-2; no firm D call. The CDR3 runs 15 residues. The CDR3 coding sequence is TGTGCAAGCAGCCCTCCCAGGCCAAACACCGGGCAGCTCTACTTT. Its translation: CASSPPRPNTGQLYF.

This clonotype appeared many times. This chain joins TRBV28 and TRBJ2-1, with D tentatively TRBD1 (5 bases). Germline CDR1 is MDHEN and CDR2 is SYDVKM. V was shortened by 5 bases and J by 1 base, with 12 bases between the two germline ends. CDR3 length: 15 amino acids. CDR3 amino acids: CASSTQARSYNEQFF. The CDR3 nucleotides read TGTGCCAGCAGTACACAGGCTAGGTCCTACAATGAGCAGTTCTTC.

The chain has TRBV25-1 and TRBJ2-7; 10 bases match TRBD1. Germline CDR1 reads MGHDK; CDR2 reads SYGVNS. CDR3 length: 15 amino acids. V gave up 2 bases and J gave up 3 bases; unmatched junction bases: 4. The DNA of the CDR3 is TGTGCCAGCAGTGAACATGGGACAGGGGTCTACGAGCAGTACTTC. Its translation: CASSEHGTGVYEQYF.

This clonotype was recorded many times. This rearrangement joins TRBV5-1 to TRBJ2-3, with D possibly matching TRBD2 (6 bases). The CDR3 totals 16 residues. Looked up from germline, CDR1 is SGHRS and CDR2 is YFSETQ. Trimming cost V 0 bases and J 2 bases, with 13 bases left between them. CDR3 sequence: CASSLEEGQSTDTQYF. Written as DNA, the CDR3 is TGCGCCAGCAGCTTGGAGGAGGGCCAGTCCACAGATACGCAGTATTTT.

Many counts were recorded for this clonotype. This chain joins TRBV5-4 and TRBJ1-2; D is ambiguous. The length of the CDR3 is 13 residues. V gave up 1 base and J gave up 8 bases, with 12 bases separating them. In germline, CDR1 is SGHNT, CDR2 YYREEE (reference sequence). The CDR3 coding sequence is TGTGCCAGCAGCTTGCCAGCTCCTATCGGCTACACCTTC. Its protein is CASSLPAPIGYTF.

J is TRBJ2-1 and V is TRBV2; 7 bases align to TRBD1. The V gene's germline CDR1 is SNHLY and CDR2 FYNNEI. Unmatched junction bases numbered 9, after V lost 6 bases and J lost 4 bases. This CDR3 spans 15 amino acids. CDR3 bases: TGTGCCAGCAGGGAACAGGGGACGGATTACAATGAGCAGTTCTTC. As protein: CASREQGTDYNEQFF.

There are a few counts of this clonotype. The gene calls are TRBV6-1 and TRBJ2-7, with D possibly being TRBD1 or TRBD2 (5 bases each). Trimming left V 7 bases short and J 2 bases short, with 12 bases between. This CDR3 contains 13 residues. Germline loops: CDR1 MNHNS, CDR2 SASEGT. CDR3 sequence reads: CASTRADTYEQYF. The CDR3 bases are TGTGCCAGCACTCGAGCGGACACCTACGAGCAGTACTTC.

V and J are TRBV11-2 and TRBJ1-5; 7 bases align to TRBD1. The CDR3 contains 14 residues. CDR1 and CDR2 from the germline V gene are SGHAT and FQNNGV. The ends lost 5 bases at V and 6 bases at J; junction bases unmatched: 7. The DNA of the CDR3 is TGTGCCAGCAGCCCAGGGCAGGGGGTTCAGCCCCAGCATTTT. Amino acid sequence: CASSPGQGVQPQHF.

There are many counts of this clonotype. The J gene is TRBJ2-7, the V gene TRBV5-1, with D possibly being TRBD1 (5 bases). Germline loops: CDR1 SGHRS, CDR2 YFSETQ. This CDR3 contains 16 residues. V gave up 0 bases and J gave up 0 bases, with 13 bases separating them. For the CDR3, the DNA is TGCGCCAGCAGCTTGGCAGGGCAGGTTTACTCCTACGAGCAGTACTTC. It encodes CASSLAGQVYSYEQYF.

This clonotype occurred many times. The chain links TRBV7-2 to TRBJ1-2; D not resolved. Germline V gene data show CDR1 as SGHTA and CDR2 as FQGNSA. V lost 1 base and J 0 bases, leaving 9 bases between the germline ends. The CDR3 sequence is 15 residues long. CDR3 loop: CASSLGVSTNYGYTF. The DNA of the CDR3 is TGTGCCAGCAGCTTAGGGGTGTCTACTAACTATGGCTACACCTTC.

This clonotype was counted ten times or more. The DNA for the CDR3 is TGTGCCAGCAGTTCTTTTGGGGGAAGCACAGATACGCAGTATTTT. This sequence encodes CASSSFGGSTDTQYF. The chain carries TRBV12-3 or TRBV12-4 and TRBJ2-3; tentatively, D is TRBD1 or TRBD2 (5 bases each). V gave up 4 bases and J gave up 0 bases, with 11 bases separating them. This CDR3 spans 15 amino acids.

This clonotype was counted ten times or more. The V and J genes are TRBV29-1 and TRBJ2-2; possibly TRBD1 for D (6 bases). The CDR3 is made up of 12 amino acids. Germline V gene lookup returns CDR1 SQVTM and CDR2 ANQGSEA. V gave up 7 bases and J gave up 7 bases, with 13 bases separating them. The CDR3 nucleotides read TGCAGCGCCAAGGACAGAATCGGGGAGCTGTTTTTT. Amino acid sequence: CSAKDRIGELFF.

This clonotype was seen many times. The chain is built from TRBV28 and TRBJ1-1; D is undetermined. V lost 5 bases and J lost 5, with 12 bases in between. There are 13 residues in the CDR3. Per germline, CDR1 MDHEN and CDR2 SYDVKM. The CDR3 loop reads CASSPTGRTEAFF. As DNA, the CDR3 is TGTGCCAGCAGTCCTACGGGGAGGACTGAAGCTTTCTTT.

This clonotype was counted ten times or more. The genes are TRBV21-1 and TRBJ2-5. TRBV21-1 is annotated as a pseudogene. CDR3 size: 12 residues. The CDR3 here is CASIDNEETQYF. The CDR3, as DNA: TGTGCCAGCATCGACAACGAAGAGACCCAGTACTTC.